The present T cell receptor (beta chain) was sequenced within a study of shared clonotypes between healthy human individuals. V was cut by 2 bases and J by 3 bases, with 10 bases left in between. The CDR3 is 14 residues long. Germline lookup yields CDR1 ENHRY and CDR2 SYGVKD. Data came from immunoSEQ multiplex PCR; TCRdb stores just in-frame clones and leaves some out. The sample yields more than 2,000,000 clones, 90% to 95% seen once. Sequencing was done on a sample of naive CD4+ T cells sorted from blood. The subset was: CD45RA+ positively selected. The rearrangement links TRBV10-3 to TRBJ1-1, with a possible D match to TRBD1 (5 bases). This clonotype was obtained from a man aged 18 to 29 in good health. DNA for the CDR3: TGTGCCATCAGTGAGGACAGTGGCGACACTGAAGCTTTCTTT. The encoded protein is CAISEDSGDTEAFF.